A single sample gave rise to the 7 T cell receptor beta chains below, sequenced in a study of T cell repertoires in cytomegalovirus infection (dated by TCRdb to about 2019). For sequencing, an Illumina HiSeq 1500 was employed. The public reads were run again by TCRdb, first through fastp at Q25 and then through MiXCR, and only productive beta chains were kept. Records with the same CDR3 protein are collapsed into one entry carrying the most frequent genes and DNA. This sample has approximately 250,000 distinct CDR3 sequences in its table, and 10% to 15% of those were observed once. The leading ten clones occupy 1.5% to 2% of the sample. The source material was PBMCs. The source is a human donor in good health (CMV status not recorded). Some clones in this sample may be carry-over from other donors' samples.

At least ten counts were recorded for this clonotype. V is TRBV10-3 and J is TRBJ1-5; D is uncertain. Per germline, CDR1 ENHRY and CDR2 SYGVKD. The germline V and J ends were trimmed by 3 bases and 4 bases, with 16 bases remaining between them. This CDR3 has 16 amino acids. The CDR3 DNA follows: TGTGCCATCAGTGAAGGGAACCTTCTGGGGAATCAGCCCCAGCATTTT. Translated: CAISEGNLLGNQPQHF.

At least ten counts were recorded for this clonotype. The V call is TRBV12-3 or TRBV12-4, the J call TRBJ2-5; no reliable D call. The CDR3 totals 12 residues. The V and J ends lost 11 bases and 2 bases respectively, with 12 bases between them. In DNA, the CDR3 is TGTGCCGGTCTCTGCCCTCAAGAGACCCAGTACTTC. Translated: CAGLCPQETQYF.

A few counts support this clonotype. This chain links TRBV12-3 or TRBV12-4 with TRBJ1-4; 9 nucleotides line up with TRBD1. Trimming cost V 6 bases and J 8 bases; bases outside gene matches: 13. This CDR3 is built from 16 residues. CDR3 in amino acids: CASRHLTGTGSEKLFF. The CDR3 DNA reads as TGTGCCAGCAGACACTTAACCGGGACAGGGTCCGAAAAACTGTTTTTT.

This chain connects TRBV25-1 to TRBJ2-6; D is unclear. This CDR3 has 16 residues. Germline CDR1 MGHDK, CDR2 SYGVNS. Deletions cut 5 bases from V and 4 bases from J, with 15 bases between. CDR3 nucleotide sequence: TGTGCCAGCAGTCTCCTGGGGAAATCCGGGGCCAACGTCCTGACTTTC. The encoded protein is CASSLLGKSGANVLTF.

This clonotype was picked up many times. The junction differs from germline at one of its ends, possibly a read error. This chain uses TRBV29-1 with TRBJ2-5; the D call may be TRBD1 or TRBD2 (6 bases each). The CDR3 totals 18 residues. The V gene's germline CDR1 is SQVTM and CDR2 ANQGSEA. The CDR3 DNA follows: TGCAGCGTCGAAGACTTTAGCCTACAGGGAGGCTTCGGAGAGACCCAGTACTTC. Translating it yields CSVEDFSLQGGFGETQYF.

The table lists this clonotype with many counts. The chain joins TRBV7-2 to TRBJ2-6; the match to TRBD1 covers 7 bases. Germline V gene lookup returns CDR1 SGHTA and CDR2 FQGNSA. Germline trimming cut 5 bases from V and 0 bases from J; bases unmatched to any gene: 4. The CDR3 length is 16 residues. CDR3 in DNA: TGTGCCAGCAGCCAGGACAGGTCCTCTGGGGCCAACGTCCTGACTTTC. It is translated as CASSQDRSSGANVLTF.

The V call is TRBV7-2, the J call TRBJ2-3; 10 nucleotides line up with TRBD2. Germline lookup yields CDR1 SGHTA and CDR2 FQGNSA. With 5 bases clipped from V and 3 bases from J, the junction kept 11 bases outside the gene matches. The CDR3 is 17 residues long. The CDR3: CASSKRASGGSTDTQYF. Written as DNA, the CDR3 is TGTGCCAGCAGCAAACGGGCTAGCGGGGGCTCTACAGATACGCAGTATTTT.